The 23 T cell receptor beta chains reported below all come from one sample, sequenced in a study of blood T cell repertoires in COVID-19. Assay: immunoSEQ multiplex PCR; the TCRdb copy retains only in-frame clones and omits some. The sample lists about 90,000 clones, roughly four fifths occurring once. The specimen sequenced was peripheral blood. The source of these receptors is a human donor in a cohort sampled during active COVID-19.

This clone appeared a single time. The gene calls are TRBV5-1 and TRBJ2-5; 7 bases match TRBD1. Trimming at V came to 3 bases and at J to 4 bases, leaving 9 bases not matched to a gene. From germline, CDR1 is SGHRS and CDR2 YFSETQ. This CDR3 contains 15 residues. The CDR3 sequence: CASSSGTAQGETQYF. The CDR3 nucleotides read TGCGCCAGCAGCTCCGGGACAGCTCAAGGAGAGACCCAGTACTTC.

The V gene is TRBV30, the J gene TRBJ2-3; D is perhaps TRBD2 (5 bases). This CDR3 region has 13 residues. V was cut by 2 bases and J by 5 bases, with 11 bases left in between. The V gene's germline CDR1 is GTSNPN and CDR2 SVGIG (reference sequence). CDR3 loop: CAWSNAREDTQYF. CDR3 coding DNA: TGTGCCTGGAGTAACGCACGGGAAGATACGCAGTATTTT.

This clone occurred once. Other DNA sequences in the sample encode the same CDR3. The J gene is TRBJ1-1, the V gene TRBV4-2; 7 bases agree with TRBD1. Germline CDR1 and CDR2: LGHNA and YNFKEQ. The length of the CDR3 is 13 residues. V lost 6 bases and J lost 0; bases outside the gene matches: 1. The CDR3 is CASRGQLNTEAFF. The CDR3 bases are TGTGCCAGCAGGGGACAGCTGAACACTGAAGCTTTCTTT.

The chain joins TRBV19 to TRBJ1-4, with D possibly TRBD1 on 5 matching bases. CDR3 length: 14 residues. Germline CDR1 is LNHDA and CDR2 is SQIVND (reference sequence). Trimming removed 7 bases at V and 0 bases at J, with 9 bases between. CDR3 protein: CASKKQATNEKLFF. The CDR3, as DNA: TGTGCCAGTAAGAAACAGGCAACTAATGAAAAACTGTTTTTT.

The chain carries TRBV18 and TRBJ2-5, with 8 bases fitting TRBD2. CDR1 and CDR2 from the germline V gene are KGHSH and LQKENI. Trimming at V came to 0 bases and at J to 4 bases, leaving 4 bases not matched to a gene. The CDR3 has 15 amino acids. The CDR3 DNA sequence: TGTGCCAGCTCACCACCCGGGGGGGCCAGAGAGACCCAGTACTTC. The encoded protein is CASSPPGGARETQYF.

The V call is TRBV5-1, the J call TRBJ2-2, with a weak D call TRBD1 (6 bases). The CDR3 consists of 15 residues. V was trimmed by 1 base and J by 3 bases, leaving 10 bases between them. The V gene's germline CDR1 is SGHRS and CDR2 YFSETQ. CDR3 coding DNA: TGCGCCAGCAGCTTGAGGCAGGGGTACACCGGGGAGCTGTTTTTT. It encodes CASSLRQGYTGELFF.

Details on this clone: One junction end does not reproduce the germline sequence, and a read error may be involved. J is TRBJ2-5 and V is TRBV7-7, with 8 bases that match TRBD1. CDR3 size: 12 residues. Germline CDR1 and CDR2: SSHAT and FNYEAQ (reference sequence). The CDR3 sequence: CASSHRGETQYF. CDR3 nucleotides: TGTGCTAGCAGCCACAGGGGGGAGACCCAGTACTTC.

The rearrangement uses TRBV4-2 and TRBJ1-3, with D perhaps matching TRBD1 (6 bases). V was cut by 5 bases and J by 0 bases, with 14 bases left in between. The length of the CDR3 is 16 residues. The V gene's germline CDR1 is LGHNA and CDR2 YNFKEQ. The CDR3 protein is CASSALSDSSGNTIYF. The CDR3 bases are TGTGCCAGCAGCGCTTTGTCGGACAGCTCTGGAAACACCATATATTTT.

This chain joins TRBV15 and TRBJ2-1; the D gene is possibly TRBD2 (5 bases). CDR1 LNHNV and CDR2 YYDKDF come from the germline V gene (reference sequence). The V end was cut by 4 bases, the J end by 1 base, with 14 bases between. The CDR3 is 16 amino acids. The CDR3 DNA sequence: TGTGCCACCAGCACCCGGGAAGCAGCTTCCTACAATGAGCAGTTCTTC. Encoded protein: CATSTREAASYNEQFF.

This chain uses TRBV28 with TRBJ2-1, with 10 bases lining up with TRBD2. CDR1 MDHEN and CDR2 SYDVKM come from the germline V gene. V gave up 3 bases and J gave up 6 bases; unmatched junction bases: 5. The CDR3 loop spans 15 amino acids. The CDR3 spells CASSLGAGGVNEQFF. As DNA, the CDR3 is TGTGCCAGCAGTTTGGGAGCGGGGGGGGTCAATGAGCAGTTCTTC.

In DNA form, the CDR3 reads TGTGCCAGCAGCTTCCAGGTCCCACCGGATACGCAGTATTTT. Protein product: CASSFQVPPDTQYF. This chain uses TRBV5-5 with TRBJ2-3; D is unresolved. CDR1 is SGHKS, CDR2 YYEKEE, per germline (reference sequence). Trimming left V 2 bases short and J 6 bases short, with 13 bases between. The CDR3 is 14 residues long.

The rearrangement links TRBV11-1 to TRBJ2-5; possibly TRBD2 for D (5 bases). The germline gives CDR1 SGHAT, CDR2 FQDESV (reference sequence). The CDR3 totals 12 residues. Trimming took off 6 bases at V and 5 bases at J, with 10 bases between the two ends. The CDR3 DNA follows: TGTGCCAGCAGTTCACAGCGGGAGACCCAGTACTTC. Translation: CASSSQRETQYF. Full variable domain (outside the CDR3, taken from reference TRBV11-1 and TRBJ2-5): EAEVAQSPRYKITEKSQAVAFWCDPISGHATLYWYRQILGQGPELLVQFQDESVVDDSQLPKDRFSAERLKGVDSTLKIQPAELGDSAMYLCASSSQRETQYFGPGTRLLVL.

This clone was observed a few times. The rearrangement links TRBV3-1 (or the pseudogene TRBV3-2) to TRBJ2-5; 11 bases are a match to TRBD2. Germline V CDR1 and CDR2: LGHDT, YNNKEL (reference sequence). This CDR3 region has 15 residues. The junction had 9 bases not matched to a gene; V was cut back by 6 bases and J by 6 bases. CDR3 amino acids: CASSPWASGGKTQYF. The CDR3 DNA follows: TGTGCCAGCAGTCCCTGGGCTAGCGGGGGGAAGACCCAGTACTTC.

The CDR3 here is CASSVGKRGFRETQYF. The CDR3, as DNA: TGTGCCAGCAGCGTAGGAAAGCGGGGATTTAGGGAGACCCAGTACTTC. The chain employs TRBV9 and TRBJ2-5, with TRBD2 matching over 7 bases. V lost 0 bases and J lost 5; bases outside the gene matches: 10. Germline-derived CDR1 and CDR2 are SGDLS and YYNGEE. This CDR3 spans 16 amino acids.

DNA of the CDR3: TGTGCCACCAGCACAGGAAGGTCCGGGGAGCTGTTTTTT. Amino acid sequence: CATSTGRSGELFF. V gene TRBV15 combines with J gene TRBJ2-2, with D unresolved. Germline V gene sequence: CDR1 LNHNV, CDR2 YYDKDF (reference sequence). V lost 4 bases, J lost 6 bases, and 9 bases lay in between. This CDR3 spans 13 amino acids.

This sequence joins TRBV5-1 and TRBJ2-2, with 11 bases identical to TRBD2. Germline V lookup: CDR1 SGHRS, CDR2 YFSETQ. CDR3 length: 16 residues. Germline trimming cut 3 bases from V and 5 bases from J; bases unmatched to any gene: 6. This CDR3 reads CASSSWSSGGTGELFF. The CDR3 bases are TGCGCCAGCAGCTCATGGTCTAGCGGGGGGACCGGGGAGCTGTTTTTT. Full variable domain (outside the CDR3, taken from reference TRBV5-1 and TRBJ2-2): KAGVTQTPRYLIKTRGQQVTLSCSPISGHRSVSWYQQTPGQGLQFLFEYFSETQRNKGNFPGRFSGRQFSNSRSEMNVSTLELGDSALYLCASSSWSSGGTGELFFGEGSRLTVL.

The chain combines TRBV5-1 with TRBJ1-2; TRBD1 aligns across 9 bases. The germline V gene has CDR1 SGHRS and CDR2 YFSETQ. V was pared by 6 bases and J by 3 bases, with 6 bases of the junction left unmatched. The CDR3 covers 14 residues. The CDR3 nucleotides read TGCGCCAGCACCACAGGGGGCAAGGACTATGGCTACACCTTC. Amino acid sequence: CASTTGGKDYGYTF.

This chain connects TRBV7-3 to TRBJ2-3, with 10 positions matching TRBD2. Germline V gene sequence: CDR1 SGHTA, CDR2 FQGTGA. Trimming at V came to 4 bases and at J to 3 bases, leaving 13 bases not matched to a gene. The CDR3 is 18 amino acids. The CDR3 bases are TGTGCCAGCAGCTCCCATGTGGTAGCGGGGGGACCTACAGATACGCAGTATTTT. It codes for CASSSHVVAGGPTDTQYF.

The CDR3 coding sequence is TGTGCCAGCAGAGGAGGTAGCGGGGGGGCCTACGAGCAGTACTTC. Residues: CASRGGSGGAYEQYF. The chain is built from TRBV7-8 and TRBJ2-7, with 11 bases lining up with TRBD2. The CDR3 is made up of 15 amino acids. The trim removed 6 bases at V and 2 bases at J, leaving 6 bases unmatched. The germline V gene has CDR1 SGHVS and CDR2 FQNEAQ. Full variable domain (remainder filled in from reference TRBV7-8 and TRBJ2-7): GAGVSQSPRYKVAKRGQDVALRCDPISGHVSLFWYQQALGQGPEFLTYFQNEAQLDKSGLPSDRFFAERPEGSVSTLKIQRTQQEDSAVYLCASRGGSGGAYEQYFGPGTRLTVT.

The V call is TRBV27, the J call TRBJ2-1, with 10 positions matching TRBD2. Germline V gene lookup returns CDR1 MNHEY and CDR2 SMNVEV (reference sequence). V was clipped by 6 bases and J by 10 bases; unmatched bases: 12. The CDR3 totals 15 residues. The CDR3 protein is CASRLVSGGLREQFF. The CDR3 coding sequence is TGTGCCAGCAGGTTGGTTAGCGGGGGGTTACGGGAGCAGTTCTTC.

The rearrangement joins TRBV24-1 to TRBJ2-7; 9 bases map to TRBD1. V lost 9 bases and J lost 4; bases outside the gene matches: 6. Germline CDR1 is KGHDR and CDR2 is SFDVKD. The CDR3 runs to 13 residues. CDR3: CATPDRGRYEQYF. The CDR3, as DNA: TGTGCCACCCCTGACAGGGGGAGATACGAGCAGTACTTC.

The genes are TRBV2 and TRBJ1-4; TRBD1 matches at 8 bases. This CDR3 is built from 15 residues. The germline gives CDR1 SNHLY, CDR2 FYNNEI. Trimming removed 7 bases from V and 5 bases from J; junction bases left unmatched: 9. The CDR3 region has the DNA TGTGCCAGCAATCCTAGGCAGGGGGCAAATGAAAAACTGTTTTTT. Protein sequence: CASNPRQGANEKLFF.

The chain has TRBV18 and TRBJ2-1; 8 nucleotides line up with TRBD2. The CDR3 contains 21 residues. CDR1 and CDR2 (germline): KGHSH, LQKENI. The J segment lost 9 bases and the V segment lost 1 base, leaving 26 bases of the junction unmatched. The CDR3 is CASSPRRLAGGKVPPGGEQFF. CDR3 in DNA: TGTGCCAGCTCACCACGTCGGCTAGCGGGCGGGAAGGTACCCCCTGGGGGTGAGCAGTTCTTC.